Following are 15 T cell receptor beta chains from one sample sequenced in a study of T cells in Graves' hyperthyroidism and ophthalmopathy. Amplified TCR beta CDR3 regions derived from RNA transcripts. The HTBI primer set was used in a first-round RT-PCR of the TCR CDR3. TCRdb re-called the multiplex PCR reads through MiXCR, storing one row per CDR3 protein. In the table there are more than 500,000 distinct CDR3 sequences, more than 45% of which are singletons. The specimen was peripheral blood or thyroid tissue (not recorded which). The receptors here all came from an adult woman with Graves' disease, either hyperthyroidism or ophthalmopathy (not recorded which).

This clonotype was found a few times. This rearrangement joins TRBV7-8 to TRBJ2-7; 10 bases line up with TRBD2. The CDR3 has 15 amino acids. After removal of 7 bases from V and 5 bases from J, the junction contained 11 bases not matched to a gene. Germline loops: CDR1 SGHVS, CDR2 FQNEAQ. The CDR3: CASTWGAGGPHEQYF. CDR3 coding DNA: TGTGCCAGCACTTGGGGAGCGGGAGGGCCCCACGAGCAGTACTTC.

This chain links TRBV10-3 with TRBJ1-2, with 10 bases lining up with TRBD1. V was clipped by 1 base and J by 7 bases; unmatched bases: 12. This CDR3 has 17 residues. Germline CDR1 and CDR2: ENHRY and SYGVKD. This chain's CDR3 is CAISEFETGGGSSGYTF. CDR3 DNA: TGTGCCATCAGTGAGTTCGAGACAGGGGGCGGGTCGAGTGGCTACACCTTC.

This clonotype was recorded at least ten times. In DNA form, the CDR3 reads TGTGCCAGCAGCGCCGGGGAAAGCAATTCACCCCTCCACTTT. The encoded protein is CASSAGESNSPLHF. This rearrangement joins TRBV9 to TRBJ1-6; no clear D gene. Per the germline V gene, CDR1 is SGDLS and CDR2 is YYNGEE. This CDR3 has 14 residues. Trimming took 3 bases from V and 7 from J, leaving 11 bases between them.

The V and J genes are TRBV12-3 or TRBV12-4 and TRBJ1-4; 7 bases align to TRBD1. The V and J ends lost 1 base and 14 bases, in that order; junction bases with no gene match: 4. CDR3 length: 12 amino acids. This CDR3 is CASSLGQGLLFF. The DNA for the CDR3 is TGTGCCAGCAGTTTAGGACAGGGTCTGCTGTTTTTT.

This clonotype was picked up many times. V gene TRBV10-2 combines with J gene TRBJ2-7; 7 bases agree with TRBD2. The CDR3 is 14 residues long. Germline CDR1 reads WSHSY; CDR2 reads SAAADI. V lost 3 bases and J lost 3; bases outside the gene matches: 5. The CDR3 sequence: CASSDGGSGYEQYF. The CDR3 coding sequence is TGCGCCAGCAGTGATGGCGGGAGTGGCTACGAGCAGTACTTC.

This clonotype was detected ten times or more. The chain has TRBV11-2 and TRBJ2-7; tentative D call: TRBD2 (5 bases). CDR3 length: 15 amino acids. CDR1 SGHAT and CDR2 FQNNGV come from the germline V gene. Trimming stripped 0 bases from V and 4 bases from J, with 13 bases between. This chain's CDR3 is CASSLDDSWTYEQYF. The CDR3, as DNA: TGTGCCAGCAGCTTAGATGATAGTTGGACTTACGAGCAGTACTTC.

This clonotype was counted at least ten times. The rearrangement joins TRBV10-3 to TRBJ1-5; D not resolved. Germline V lookup: CDR1 ENHRY, CDR2 SYGVKD. There are 11 residues in the CDR3. The V end was cut by 8 bases, the J end by 7 bases, with 9 bases between. The CDR3: CAIPAGQPQHF. The CDR3 DNA follows: TGTGCCATCCCGGCGGGCCAGCCCCAGCATTTT.

The chain carries TRBV19 and TRBJ2-2; 12 positions agree with TRBD2. V dropped 3 bases and J dropped 7; count of bases not matched to a gene: 6. CDR3 length: 16 amino acids. Per the germline V gene, CDR1 is LNHDA and CDR2 is SQIVND (reference sequence). The CDR3 loop is CASSIGGLAGIGELFF. The CDR3 DNA sequence: TGTGCCAGTAGTATTGGAGGACTAGCGGGAATCGGGGAGCTGTTTTTT. Together with reference TRBV19 and TRBJ2-2, the CDR3 gives the full variable domain: DGGITQSPKYLFRKEGQNVTLSCEQNLNHDAMYWYRQDPGQGLRLIYYSQIVNDFQKGDIAEGYSVSREKKESFPLTVTSAQKNPTAFYLCASSIGGLAGIGELFFGEGSRLTVL.

At least ten counts were recorded for this clonotype. The chain carries TRBV14 and TRBJ1-3; D is unresolved. The CDR3 contains 15 residues. Germline loops: CDR1 SGHDN, CDR2 FVKESK. V gave up 4 bases and J gave up 0 bases, with 10 bases separating them. DNA of the CDR3: TGTGCCAGCAGCCTCGAACATCACTCTGGAAACACCATATATTTT. Its translation is CASSLEHHSGNTIYF.

The rearrangement links TRBV20-1 to TRBJ2-7; 8 nucleotides line up with TRBD2. Trimming took 0 bases from V and 4 from J; bases not matched to a gene: 8. Per the germline V gene, CDR1 is DFQATT and CDR2 is SNEGSKA (reference sequence). The CDR3 covers 15 residues. The CDR3: CSARDSGTRDYEQYF. In DNA, the CDR3 is TGCAGTGCTAGAGATAGTGGGACTAGAGATTACGAGCAGTACTTC.

This clonotype has at least ten counts. The chain has TRBV6-5 and TRBJ2-7; D remains unclear. The CDR3 consists of 12 residues. CDR1 is MNHEY and CDR2 is SVGAGI in the germline V gene. V was pared by 5 bases and J by 3 bases, with 8 bases between. CDR3 sequence reads: CASSTPGYEQYF. The CDR3 DNA reads TGTGCCAGCAGTACCCCGGGCTACGAGCAGTACTTC.

This clonotype was recorded at least ten times. The chain is built from TRBV7-9 and TRBJ1-4, with D unresolved. The CDR3 extends over 12 amino acids. Germline CDR1 and CDR2: SEHNR and FQNEAQ (reference sequence). V lost 0 bases and J lost 7, with 3 bases in between. CDR3 sequence reads: CASSLAVEKLFF. The DNA for the CDR3 is TGTGCCAGCAGCTTAGCCGTTGAAAAACTGTTTTTT.

The chain combines TRBV28 with TRBJ2-7; weak D call: TRBD1 (5 bases). The CDR3 contains 14 residues. Germline-derived CDR1 and CDR2 are MDHEN and SYDVKM. Trimming removed 5 bases from V and 2 bases from J, with 13 bases in between. The CDR3 loop reads CASSPLTVTYEQYF. In DNA form, the CDR3 reads TGTGCCAGCAGTCCCCTGACAGTTACCTACGAGCAGTACTTC.

The V gene is TRBV10-2, the J gene TRBJ1-4, with unresolved D. The germline V gene has CDR1 WSHSY and CDR2 SAAADI. The CDR3 covers 16 residues. Trimming removed 6 bases at V and 1 base at J, with 15 bases between. Here the CDR3 DNA reads TGCGCCAGCAGCGAAGTGCTGGGTGTAACTAATGAAAAACTGTTTTTT. Translating it yields CASSEVLGVTNEKLFF.

J is TRBJ2-7 and V is TRBV28; 9 nucleotides align to TRBD1. Germline V gene lookup returns CDR1 MDHEN and CDR2 SYDVKM. Trimming at V came to 6 bases and at J to 3 bases, leaving 6 bases not matched to a gene. This CDR3 has 14 amino acids. The CDR3 here is CASRHRGRGYEQYF. In DNA form, the CDR3 reads TGTGCCAGCAGACACAGGGGGCGCGGCTACGAGCAGTACTTC.